Listed below are T cell receptor beta chains from one sample, sequenced in a study of OX40 agonist ivuxolimab in advanced cancers. Data came from immunoSEQ multiplex PCR; TCRdb stores just in-frame clones and leaves some out. Among roughly 110,000 clones listed, less than 95% were seen once. The source material was CD4+ or CD8+ T cells sorted from blood, sampled in a trial of the OX40 agonist ivuxolimab. All receptors derive from an adult with an advanced solid tumor such as melanoma, head and neck, liver or kidney cancer. CDR3s leave out the opening cysteine and the closing phenylalanine or tryptophan. A D gene is named only where the DNA matches it firmly.

j_gene,v_gene,len,d_gene,CDR3aa
TRBJ1-6,TRBV28,14,-,ASSLIITDYNSPLH
TRBJ1-5,TRBV30,11,-,AWSVGGDGPQH
TRBJ2-7,TRBV5-4,13,-,ASSLDLAGAYEQY
TRBJ2-3,TRBV10-1,14,TRBD2,ASSGGLGLATDTQY
TRBJ1-5,TRBV13,13,-,ASSLGTASNQPQH
TRBJ2-2,TRBV7-3,12,-,ASSPTGLTGELF
TRBJ2-7,TRBV7-2,12,TRBD2,ASSFRAGAYEQY
TRBJ2-2,TRBV4-3,12,-,ASSQEPLPGELF
TRBJ2-3,TRBV28,13,TRBD2,ASSTSGGQKDTQY
TRBJ2-6,TRBV4-1,17,-,ASSQDRGIGSSGANVLT
TRBJ1-1,TRBV6-5,10,TRBD1,ASSYRGGEAF
TRBJ1-5,TRBV5-6,13,TRBD1,ASSLGQGTNQPQH
TRBJ1-1,TRBV4-3,14,-,ASARSVAGSSTEAF
TRBJ2-1,TRBV4-3,16,TRBD2,ASSQDTTSGSLWNEQF
TRBJ2-7,TRBV6-5,12,TRBD1,ASTKRQGGHEQY
TRBJ1-2,TRBV10-3,13,TRBD1,AISDPRGRYYGYT
TRBJ2-3,TRBV19,12,TRBD2,ASIDGGRQDTQY
TRBJ2-2,TRBV7-2,14,TRBD2,ASSLGLAGLTGELF
TRBJ1-4,TRBV29-1,10,-,SAMGGNEKLF
TRBJ2-2,TRBV5-1,11,TRBD2,ASSRGLGGELF
TRBJ1-1,TRBV4-3,15,-,ASSQDTRAGSGTEAF
TRBJ2-7,TRBV11-3,12,-,ASSLGPGLEEQY
TRBJ1-5,TRBV19,12,-,ASSPWTANQPQH
TRBJ2-5,TRBV28,12,-,ASTLRTVRETQY
TRBJ2-2,TRBV7-9,15,TRBD2,ASSQVTSGRNTGELF
TRBJ1-1,TRBV19,10,-,ASSTLGGWAF
TRBJ1-5,TRBV7-6,12,-,ASSPRLGNQPQH
TRBJ2-7,TRBV14,10,-,ASSQGVAEQY
TRBJ1-5,TRBV10-3,11,-,AIGSRDNQPQH
TRBJ2-7,TRBV19,12,-,ASSILDSSYEQY
TRBJ1-2,TRBV2,11,-,ASSEARTDGYT
TRBJ2-7,TRBV28,12,-,ASSPHAPRTEQY
TRBJ1-3,TRBV7-6,12,-,ASSSSGVLNTIY
TRBJ2-7,TRBV6-1,12,TRBD1,ASKDGTGAYEQY
TRBJ2-5,TRBV29-1,10,-,SSLAAQETQY
TRBJ1-2,TRBV6-5,13,-,ASSAKQGRLGGYT
TRBJ1-5,TRBV4-2,14,-,ASSQEAGSLHQPQH
TRBJ1-1,TRBV30,8,-,AFYNTEAF
TRBJ2-4,TRBV28,15,-,ASSPPQGIEAGNIQY
TRBJ2-7,TRBV7-9,15,TRBD2,ASSLARAGPTSYEQY
TRBJ2-7,TRBV4-3,13,-,ASSQDWEGGYEQY
TRBJ1-2,TRBV11-3,12,TRBD1,ASSFSGGNYGYT
TRBJ2-5,TRBV7-6,12,TRBD2,ASSMTSGQETQY
TRBJ1-2,TRBV7-3,11,-,ASSLRGGNGYT
TRBJ1-6,TRBV7-3,11,-,ASSLGGNSPLH
TRBJ1-2,TRBV7-2,14,TRBD1,ASSSGQVVGRYGYT
TRBJ2-7,TRBV10-1,11,-,ASSAQGGYEQY
TRBJ2-7,TRBV2,13,TRBD2,ASSEELAGGYEQY
TRBJ1-1,TRBV27,13,TRBD1,ASSSRTGRDTEAF
TRBJ1-5,TRBV10-3,11,-,AISSTENQPQH
TRBJ2-1,TRBV11-2,16,TRBD2,ASSLGGLAGEIMGEQF
TRBJ1-5,TRBV7-3,12,TRBD1,ASSLTGDGQPQH